This T cell receptor (beta chain) was recorded in a study of OX40 agonist ivuxolimab in advanced cancers. The overall study: Ivuxolimab is a fully human IgG2 antibody that activates OX40 (CD134). From about 23 to 85 years was the age range, with a mean of approximately 63 years, and approximately 80% were male. The study's findings and limits: Normalized T-cell clonal expansion was also low in some nonresponders. Dose levels from 0.1 to 3.0 mg/kg saw CD4+ and CD8+ blood T cells expand clonally by week 6.

The repertoire was sequenced with immunoSEQ multiplex PCR; TCRdb's copy has only in-frame clones and lacks some. The sample holds about 35,000 clones, over 65% seen once. To note about this clone: Antigen specificity is unknown.

J lost 5 bases, V lost 1 base, and 7 bases had no gene match. The CDR3 is 16 residues long. Germline V gene data show CDR1 as SGHTS and CDR2 as YDEGEE. The sequencing here drew on CD4+ or CD8+ T cells sorted from blood, taken in a trial of the OX40 agonist ivuxolimab. The TCR comes from an adult with an advanced solid tumor such as melanoma, head and neck, liver or kidney cancer. V and J are TRBV5-8 and TRBJ2-5, with 11 bases that match TRBD2. The CDR3: CASSLSLAGVLETQYF. CDR3 coding DNA: TGTGCCAGCAGCTTGTCACTAGCGGGGGTCCTGGAGACCCAGTACTTC.